This T cell receptor beta chain comes out of a study of blood T cell repertoires in COVID-19. Overall study: The United States, Italy and Spain were the sources of the acute and convalescent COVID-19 samples.

Under the authors' procedure: For nucleated cells, counts were estimated from reference gene primer amplification. The assay was immunoSEQ multiplex PCR, and TCRdb's table has in-frame clones only and misses some. The D gene and trimming were derived from the DNA, and the V and J assignments and clone size from that table. The table lists about 230,000 clones, around four fifths of them singletons, with roughly 2.7% in the top ten. The CDR3 is 16 residues long. V was clipped by 0 bases and J by 0 bases; unmatched bases: 0. The germline CDR1 and CDR2 sequences are SGHRS and YFSETQ. The receptor comes from a woman between 70 and 85 years old with active or convalescent COVID-19. Sequencing used peripheral blood. The rearrangement joins TRBV5-1 to TRBJ2-3; 11 bases line up with TRBD2. DNA of the CDR3: TGCGCCAGCAGCTTGGGGACTAGCGGGAGCACAGATACGCAGTATTTT. This sequence encodes CASSLGTSGSTDTQYF.